Below, one T cell receptor (beta chain) is given with its context. Its antigen is currently unknown. CDR3 length: 14 amino acids. V shed 2 bases and J shed 2 bases, with 9 bases lying between them. CDR1 is MNHEY, CDR2 SVGAGI, per germline. The protocol was immunoSEQ multiplex PCR, while the TCRdb copy is restricted to in-frame clones and leaves out a portion. The sample contains about 93,000 clones, roughly 88% of which appear only once. Those patients who had chemo-refractory metastatic non-small-cell lung cancer were given focal radiation along with CTLA-4 blockade through ipilimumab. This entry belongs to a study of radiotherapy plus CTLA-4 blockade in lung cancer. The study, taken as a whole, reports: Interferon-beta, together with early blood T cell clone dynamics, reportedly best predicted response.

V is TRBV6-5 and J is TRBJ1-1; D call uncertain. The sequence was obtained from a human donor with non-small cell lung cancer that progressed on radiotherapy plus ipilimumab. Specimen: peripheral blood, collected from a patient treated with radiotherapy plus ipilimumab. Here the CDR3 reads CASSYGPKNTEAFF. In DNA, the CDR3 is TGTGCCAGCAGTTACGGTCCGAAAAACACTGAAGCTTTCTTT.